One TCR beta chain is described in this entry. Its antigen is unknown. Within one base of it there is no much larger clone, and no base qualities were kept. The identical CDR3 is also encoded by other nucleotide sequences in the sample. A single peripheral blood draw of around 0.11 L on average was collected from each donor into heparinised tubes. Using a panel that included CD45RO, CCR7, CD25, CD127, CD95 and CD27, naive, central memory, regulatory and stem cell-like memory CD4+ T cells were sorted on a BD FACSAria II. Every sorted population had a purity above 95%. PBMCs were isolated immediately by Lymphoprep density gradient centrifugation and stained directly without culture. Samples were stained and sorted in pairs, with one healthy donor and one patient per experiment, so that batch effects were minimized. The entire isolated RNA was reverse transcribed using the High Capacity cDNA Reverse Transcription Kit, and thus expressed TCRB transcripts were sequenced. Deep immunoSEQ sequencing was performed on naive, central memory and regulatory T cell samples, with an average of roughly 3.6 million total reads per sample. After sorted cells were lysed in RLT buffer, RNA was extracted with DNase-treated RNeasy Micro or Mini kits, with the choice depending on cell number. Each cell subset was processed on its own to prevent cross-contamination, while patient and healthy donor samples were processed together. The immunoSEQ multiplex PCR was used to amplify TCRB sequences from cDNA, yielding 87-bp fragments that span the CDR3 region. Sequencing of the amplicons was done on the Illumina HiSeq platform. As for the original processing: PCR bias was corrected computationally using synthetic template baselines, and reads within Hamming distance 2 were collapsed, with unmergeable singletons discarded. Reads were aligned against IMGT so that V, D and J genes, CDR3 length and insertions or deletions at six rearrangement sites could be assigned. Within each subset, clonotype counts were normalized to the number of sorted cells before true diversity and Gini coefficients were calculated with the tcR R package. The overlap coefficient, calculated on TCRB nucleotide sequences, was used to quantify repertoire sharing. Sourced from immuneACCESS, this table was stored by TCRdb with only in-frame sequences that have V and J called. A share of the clones is absent; for the studies checked, an unresolved V gene accounts for under half, and the remainder has no known explanation. V and J calls and clone size come straight from that table; D and trimming were deduced from the DNA. The sample data list approximately 44,000 clones, and 51% of these were observed just once. In total, the top ten clones hold 2.1% of the sample.

This entry belongs to a study of beta chain features in type 1 diabetes (dated by TCRdb to between 2017 and 2018). Context from the whole study: Mean age, gender distribution, total cell number and subset yield were not different between patients and healthy donors. In the study, TCRB repertoires of sorted circulating CD4+ T cell subsets from recently diagnosed type 1 diabetes patients were compared with those of matched healthy donors. Whereas all 28 donors provided naive and central memory subsets, regulatory and stem cell-like memory subsets were isolated from just 8 patients and about 8 healthy donors. Across all samples, roughly 110,000,000 sorted cells were examined, and cell number per subset correlated strongly with RNA yield.

The germline V gene specifies SGHTA as CDR1 and FQGNSA as CDR2. V lost 4 bases and J lost 0 bases; the stretch between them is 10 bases long. The CDR3 sequence holds 15 residues, the cysteine and phenylalanine included. The kept DNA is CDR3 alone, 45 bases in frame from the first base. The paper's findings and limits, for the study overall: Naive, central memory and regulatory TCRB repertoires appeared more similar among patients than among healthy donors. Because cDNA rather than genomic DNA was sequenced, highly expressing activated cells could have been over-represented, although no difference in activation and CD3 levels was found between groups. Type 1 diabetes patients showed a moderate but significant shortening of TCRB CDR3 length in all four CD4+ subsets. Only small numbers of individuals were included in the HLA sub-analyses, which left unresolved whether HLA type had any influence on TCRB rearrangement. Shorter templates might be favored by PCR, yet because patient and control samples were amplified and corrected together, any such skew would affect both groups equally. At VDJ recombination sites, type 1 diabetes patients had fewer insertions and more deleted nucleotides, which implies abnormalities in thymic rearrangement.

Recombination joined TRBV7-2 with TRBJ1-5, with TRBD1 as a weak D call on 5 bases. Material for sequencing was Tregs from blood. The label giving this sample's cell subset or site can be read as: regulatory CD4+ T cells. The TCR was taken from a woman between 18 and 29 years old in good health. The encoded CDR3 is CASSSGQGSNQPQHF. Here is the DNA: TGTGCCAGCAGCTCTGGGCAGGGTAGCAATCAGCCCCAGCATTTT.